This T cell receptor beta chain was captured in a study of Ad26.COV2.S vaccination and SARS-CoV-2 variants. Turning to the study itself: Donor allocation was to the COV1001 Ad26.COV2.S trial arm. Recipients of Ad26.COV2.S got it intramuscularly, once or twice 56 days apart.

The treatment denotes: some 19 received Ad26.COV2.S at low or high dose, single or two shots; 5 received placebo; per-sample allocation not given. Sampling took place 63 days after the first vaccine or placebo injection. Germline-derived CDR1 and CDR2 are KGHDR and SFDVKD. This CDR3 region has 16 residues. Germline trimming cut 2 bases from V and 1 base from J; bases unmatched to any gene: 4. Broader study findings: The breadth of spike-specific CD8+ and CD4+ T cell responses after vaccination was reportedly substantial.

Assay used: immunoSEQ multiplex PCR; TCRdb lists only in-frame clones, some missing. The repertoire holds 410,000 or so clones, with about 90% as singletons. About this clone: No antigen is known for it.

The rearrangement uses TRBV24-1 and TRBJ2-3, with TRBD1 identical over 8 bases. The TCR comes from a person aged 18-65 years who received the Ad26.COV2.S COVID-19 vaccine or a placebo. Sequenced here: peripheral blood, sampled in a trial of Ad26.COV2.S vaccine versus placebo. CDR3 amino acids: CATSDSGGGRTDTQYF. In nucleotides, the CDR3 is TGTGCCACCAGTGATTCAGGGGGCGGCCGCACAGATACGCAGTATTTT.